Listed below are T cell receptor beta chains from one sample, sequenced in a study of neurological immune-mediated disorders. One entry per CDR3 protein, called by TCRdb with MiXCR from the 5' RACE reads. The repertoire holds fewer than 80,000 distinct CDR3 sequences, with less than 6% as singletons. Sequencing was done on a sample of PBMCs. The receptors originated from a woman aged 45-59 years with multiple sclerosis. CDR3s include the opening cysteine and the closing phenylalanine or tryptophan. The D gene is left open where the match is weak. For some rows the clone size is stated as once, few or many, or as a class when expanded; others skip it.

cdr3_aa: CASVQGFGDTEAFF; cdr3_nt: TGTGCCAGCGTTCAGGGTTTCGGGGACACTGAAGCTTTCTTT; j_call: TRBJ1-1; v_call: TRBV3-1; d_call: NA; clone_size: many
cdr3_aa: CSAGNNEQFF; cdr3_nt: TGCAGTGCTGGCAACAATGAGCAGTTCTTC; j_call: TRBJ2-1; v_call: TRBV20-1; d_call: NA; clone_size: many
cdr3_aa: CASSSGTEGIGYTF; cdr3_nt: TGCGCCAGCAGCTCCGGGACAGAAGGAATTGGCTACACCTTC; j_call: TRBJ1-2; v_call: TRBV5-1; d_call: TRBD1; clone_size: many
cdr3_aa: CASVGTSKADTQYF; cdr3_nt: TGTGCCAGCGTCGGGACTAGCAAAGCAGATACGCAGTATTTT; j_call: TRBJ2-3; v_call: TRBV3-1; d_call: TRBD2; clone_size: many
cdr3_aa: CASSPWGGLNYGYTF; cdr3_nt: TGTGCCAGCAGTCCCTGGGGGGGGCTGAACTATGGCTACACCTTC; j_call: TRBJ1-2; v_call: TRBV27; d_call: NA; clone_size: many
cdr3_aa: CAISGQGQPSTDTQYF; cdr3_nt: TGTGCCATCAGTGGACAGGGTCAACCTAGCACAGATACGCAGTATTTT; j_call: TRBJ2-3; v_call: TRBV10-3; d_call: TRBD1; clone_size: many
cdr3_aa: CASSRRAGVKETQYF; cdr3_nt: TGTGCCAGCAGCCGAAGGGCAGGGGTCAAAGAGACCCAGTACTTC; j_call: TRBJ2-5; v_call: TRBV7-9; d_call: NA; clone_size: many
cdr3_aa: CATNQGLFTEAFF; cdr3_nt: TGTGCCACTAATCAGGGGTTGTTTACTGAAGCTTTCTTT; j_call: TRBJ1-1; v_call: TRBV19; d_call: NA; clone_size: NA
cdr3_aa: CASSLRGGKPLNF; cdr3_nt: TGTGCCAGCAGTCTACGGGGAGGTAAACCCCTCAACTTT; j_call: TRBJ1-6; v_call: TRBV25-1; d_call: NA; clone_size: NA
cdr3_aa: CASSSDSYNEQFF; cdr3_nt: TGTGCCAGCAGTTCCGACTCTTACAATGAGCAGTTCTTC; j_call: TRBJ2-1; v_call: TRBV6-2/TRBV6-3; d_call: NA; clone_size: NA
cdr3_aa: CASSQPGADTEAFF; cdr3_nt: TGTGCCAGCAGCCAACCCGGGGCGGACACTGAAGCTTTCTTT; j_call: TRBJ1-1; v_call: TRBV3-1; d_call: NA; clone_size: many
cdr3_aa: CATTNRGEKLFF; cdr3_nt: TGTGCCACTACGAACAGGGGAGAAAAACTGTTTTTT; j_call: TRBJ1-4; v_call: TRBV28; d_call: TRBD1; clone_size: NA
cdr3_aa: CASSLGPSDTQYF; cdr3_nt: TGTGCCAGCAGCTTAGGCCCATCAGATACGCAGTATTTT; j_call: TRBJ2-3; v_call: TRBV7-2; d_call: NA; clone_size: many
cdr3_aa: CASSSQGHTQYF; cdr3_nt: TGCGCCAGCAGCTCACAGGGGCACACGCAGTATTTT; j_call: TRBJ2-3; v_call: TRBV5-1; d_call: TRBD1; clone_size: many
cdr3_aa: CASSYRTGTKLFF; cdr3_nt: TGTGCCAGCAGCTATCGGACAGGAACAAAACTGTTTTTT; j_call: TRBJ1-4; v_call: TRBV14; d_call: TRBD1; clone_size: many
cdr3_aa: CAGASLRYEQYF; cdr3_nt: TGTGCCGGCGCCTCCCTCCGTTACGAGCAGTACTTC; j_call: TRBJ2-7; v_call: TRBV7-9; d_call: NA; clone_size: many
cdr3_aa: CASSPSGQGLPYEQYF; cdr3_nt: TGCGCCAGCAGCCCGTCGGGACAGGGGCTCCCCTACGAGCAGTACTTC; j_call: TRBJ2-7; v_call: TRBV5-1; d_call: TRBD1; clone_size: medium-sized
cdr3_aa: CAWSANRQGDGGTGELFF; cdr3_nt: TGTGCCTGGAGTGCAAATCGACAGGGGGATGGAGGCACCGGGGAGCTGTTTTTT; j_call: TRBJ2-2; v_call: TRBV30; d_call: TRBD1; clone_size: NA
cdr3_aa: CASSPDSSYNEQFF; cdr3_nt: TGTGCTAGCAGCCCCGACTCCAGTTACAATGAGCAGTTCTTC; j_call: TRBJ2-1; v_call: TRBV7-7; d_call: NA; clone_size: many
cdr3_aa: CASSPRIWEGTEAFF; cdr3_nt: TGTGCCAGCAGCCCCAGAATCTGGGAAGGGACTGAAGCTTTCTTT; j_call: TRBJ1-1; v_call: TRBV7-2; d_call: NA; clone_size: many
cdr3_aa: CASSLWTGGQETQYF; cdr3_nt: TGTGCCAGCAGCTTATGGACAGGGGGACAAGAGACCCAGTACTTC; j_call: TRBJ2-5; v_call: TRBV7-9; d_call: TRBD1; clone_size: many
cdr3_aa: CASSPPRDRGTTQYF; cdr3_nt: TGCGCCAGCAGTCCTCCCCGGGACAGGGGAACAACGCAGTATTTT; j_call: TRBJ2-3; v_call: TRBV5-1; d_call: TRBD1; clone_size: NA
cdr3_aa: CAISRDGDNSPLNF; cdr3_nt: TGTGCCATCAGTCGGGACGGAGATAATTCACCCCTCAACTTT; j_call: TRBJ1-6; v_call: TRBV10-3; d_call: NA; clone_size: NA
cdr3_aa: CASSLAGGLRTGELFF; cdr3_nt: TGCGCCAGCAGCTTGGCAGGGGGCCTTAGGACCGGGGAGCTGTTTTTT; j_call: TRBJ2-2; v_call: TRBV5-1; d_call: TRBD1; clone_size: many
cdr3_aa: CASRPSQGNNSPLHF; cdr3_nt: TGTGCCAGCAGGCCTTCACAGGGAAATAATTCACCCCTCCACTTT; j_call: TRBJ1-6; v_call: TRBV6-2/TRBV6-3; d_call: NA; clone_size: many
cdr3_aa: CASTWDTYNEQFF; cdr3_nt: TGTGCCAGCACCTGGGACACCTACAATGAGCAGTTCTTC; j_call: TRBJ2-1; v_call: TRBV6-1; d_call: NA; clone_size: few
cdr3_aa: CAISDTDTQYF; cdr3_nt: TGTGCCATCAGTGATACGGATACGCAGTATTTT; j_call: TRBJ2-3; v_call: TRBV10-3; d_call: NA; clone_size: many
cdr3_aa: CASSLTRGETQYF; cdr3_nt: TGTGCCAGCAGCTTAACCAGGGGAGAGACCCAGTACTTC; j_call: TRBJ2-5; v_call: TRBV7-3; d_call: NA; clone_size: few
cdr3_aa: CASSHDRLGETQYF; cdr3_nt: TGTGCCAGCAGCCACGACAGGCTGGGAGAGACCCAGTACTTC; j_call: TRBJ2-5; v_call: TRBV3-2; d_call: NA; clone_size: many
cdr3_aa: CSARPSTTTYNEQFF; cdr3_nt: TGCAGTGCTAGACCGTCCACGACTACCTACAATGAGCAGTTCTTC; j_call: TRBJ2-1; v_call: TRBV20-1; d_call: NA; clone_size: many
cdr3_aa: CSASRDGHNEKLFF; cdr3_nt: TGCAGTGCATCCCGGGACGGACATAATGAAAAACTGTTTTTT; j_call: TRBJ1-4; v_call: TRBV20-1; d_call: NA; clone_size: many
cdr3_aa: CASSAGSGMGGGYEQYF; cdr3_nt: TGTGCCAGCAGCGCCGGGTCAGGCATGGGGGGGGGCTACGAGCAGTACTTC; j_call: TRBJ2-7; v_call: TRBV11-2; d_call: TRBD2; clone_size: many
cdr3_aa: CASNPESGYTRGYTF; cdr3_nt: TGCGCCAGCAATCCCGAATCCGGGTATACGAGAGGCTACACCTTC; j_call: TRBJ1-2; v_call: TRBV5-1; d_call: NA; clone_size: many
cdr3_aa: CASSLYDGGLYQPQHF; cdr3_nt: TGTGCCAGCAGCTTGTACGACGGAGGGCTTTACCAGCCCCAGCATTTT; j_call: TRBJ1-5; v_call: TRBV5-6; d_call: NA; clone_size: few
cdr3_aa: CASSGAGGTGQPQHF; cdr3_nt: TGTGCCAGCAGTGGTGCCGGGGGCACCGGGCAGCCCCAGCATTTT; j_call: TRBJ1-5; v_call: TRBV2; d_call: NA; clone_size: many
cdr3_aa: CASSQRTSGQETQYF; cdr3_nt: TGTGCCAGCAGCCAAAGGACTAGCGGCCAAGAGACCCAGTACTTC; j_call: TRBJ2-5; v_call: TRBV3-1; d_call: TRBD2; clone_size: few
cdr3_aa: CATRNDRDASPLHF; cdr3_nt: TGTGCCACCAGAAACGACAGGGACGCCTCACCCCTCCACTTT; j_call: TRBJ1-6; v_call: TRBV10-3; d_call: TRBD1; clone_size: many
cdr3_aa: CASSLVDVRQETQYF; cdr3_nt: TGTGCCAGCAGCTTAGTCGACGTCAGACAAGAGACCCAGTACTTC; j_call: TRBJ2-5; v_call: TRBV7-9; d_call: NA; clone_size: many
cdr3_aa: CASSFRQGHNSPLHF; cdr3_nt: TGTGCCAGCAGTTTTAGGCAGGGCCATAATTCACCCCTCCACTTT; j_call: TRBJ1-6; v_call: TRBV12-3/TRBV12-4; d_call: NA; clone_size: many
cdr3_aa: CASRREDEQFF; cdr3_nt: TGTGCCTCGAGAAGGGAGGATGAGCAGTTCTTC; j_call: TRBJ2-1; v_call: TRBV10-3; d_call: NA; clone_size: many
cdr3_aa: CASSSTGNEGNIQYF; cdr3_nt: TGTGCCAGCAGCTCCACAGGGAACGAAGGAAACATTCAGTACTTC; j_call: TRBJ2-4; v_call: TRBV7-8; d_call: NA; clone_size: many
cdr3_aa: CASSTTGARGDTQYF; cdr3_nt: TGTGCCAGCAGCACGACAGGGGCCAGGGGAGATACGCAGTATTTT; j_call: TRBJ2-3; v_call: TRBV7-2; d_call: TRBD1; clone_size: many
cdr3_aa: CSARDRRGPINTDTQYF; cdr3_nt: TGCAGTGCTAGAGATCGACGGGGGCCAATCAACACAGATACGCAGTATTTT; j_call: TRBJ2-3; v_call: TRBV20-1; d_call: NA; clone_size: many
cdr3_aa: CASKGVRGQTDTQYF; cdr3_nt: TGTGCCAGCAAGGGAGTCAGGGGGCAGACAGATACGCAGTATTTT; j_call: TRBJ2-3; v_call: TRBV2; d_call: TRBD1; clone_size: NA
cdr3_aa: CASGDREVTEAFF; cdr3_nt: TGTGCCAGCGGGGACAGGGAAGTCACTGAAGCTTTCTTT; j_call: TRBJ1-1; v_call: TRBV6-5; d_call: TRBD1; clone_size: many
cdr3_aa: CASSFNTGELFF; cdr3_nt: TGTGCCAGCAGCTTTAACACCGGGGAGCTGTTTTTT; j_call: TRBJ2-2; v_call: TRBV12-3/TRBV12-4; d_call: NA; clone_size: many
cdr3_aa: CSARDYRAPLYGYTF; cdr3_nt: TGCAGTGCTAGAGATTACAGGGCCCCTCTCTATGGCTACACCTTC; j_call: TRBJ1-2; v_call: TRBV20-1; d_call: NA; clone_size: many